The entry below gives a single TCR beta chain sequence along with its context. The antigen remains undetermined. This sample is drawn from a study of cytomegalovirus exposure and HLA in healthy donors. The overall study: An early release of data contained 80 million to 85 million unique TCRs, which came from HLA-typed donors.

V was pared by 7 bases and J by 6 bases, with 8 bases of the junction left unmatched. The CDR3 consists of 13 residues. CDR1 is SGHVS and CDR2 is FQNEAQ in the germline V gene. Study-wide results and limits: The study labeled 180 or so TCR beta chains cytomegalovirus-associated. Presence/absence analyses assumed roughly uniform sequencing depth across donors.

Unrecorded immune exposures were likely, despite nominal health at sampling. A multiplex PCR was run with 60 Vbeta primers and 13 Jbeta primers. The table came from immunoSEQ multiplex PCR; TCRdb's copy has only in-frame clones and leaves some out. This table holds roughly 280,000 clones, under 80% found once. The V call is TRBV7-8, the J call TRBJ1-2; the match to TRBD1 covers 7 bases. This clonotype was sampled from a female donor in good health and CMV-seronegative. Sequencing used PBMCs. As DNA, the CDR3 is TGTGCCAGCACGGACAGGCCTTTGGATGGCTACACCTTC. As protein: CASTDRPLDGYTF.